This T cell receptor beta chain was sequenced in a study of shared clonotypes between healthy human individuals. The length of the CDR3 is 12 residues. V dropped 6 bases and J dropped 3 bases, with 7 bases sitting between them. CDR1 is SGHTA, CDR2 FQGNSA, per germline. Assay: immunoSEQ multiplex PCR; the TCRdb copy retains only in-frame clones and omits some. The data show some 2 million clones, around 95% seen once. The chain employs TRBV7-2 and TRBJ2-3; D is perhaps TRBD1 or TRBD2 (6 bases each). This TCR derives from a man aged 18 to 29 in good health. The specimen was naive CD4+ T cells sorted from blood. Subset reported: CD45RA+ positively selected. DNA of the CDR3: TGTGCCAGCAGAGGGGGGACAGATACGCAGTATTTT. Translation gives CASRGGTDTQYF.